A single sample gave rise to the 8 T cell receptor beta chains below, sequenced in a study of cytomegalovirus exposure and HLA in healthy donors. With 60 Vbeta and 13 Jbeta primers, the PCR was carried out. Produced via immunoSEQ multiplex PCR; TCRdb's table is partial and in-frame only. The data hold around 120,000 clones, with around 78% observed a single time. Source material: PBMCs. Receptors originate from a woman in her thirties or forties in good health and CMV-seronegative.

The chain employs TRBV18 and TRBJ2-7, with D tentatively TRBD2 (5 bases). Per germline, CDR1 KGHSH and CDR2 LQKENI. V gave up 0 bases and J gave up 1 base, with 7 bases separating them. The CDR3 spans 14 residues. CDR3 region: CASSPPTGSYEQYF. The CDR3 coding sequence is TGTGCCAGCTCACCACCGACGGGGTCCTACGAGCAGTACTTC.

The rearrangement links TRBV5-1 to TRBJ1-2; D remains ambiguous. CDR1 SGHRS and CDR2 YFSETQ come from the germline V gene. The ends were cut back, 0 bases at V and 0 bases at J, with 6 bases in the middle. The CDR3 has 14 residues. CDR3 in amino acids: CASSLGASNYGYTF. For the CDR3, the DNA is TGCGCCAGCAGCTTGGGGGCCTCTAACTATGGCTACACCTTC.

The CDR3 DNA sequence: TGTGCCAGCAGTCGAGTAGGTGCCGCGGGTGAGCAGTACTTC. Its translation is CASSRVGAAGEQYF. The rearrangement links TRBV9 to TRBJ2-7; D is perhaps TRBD2 (5 bases). The V gene lost 5 bases and the J gene lost 7 bases, with 19 bases spanning the gap. The germline CDR1 and CDR2 sequences are SGDLS and YYNGEE. CDR3 size: 14 residues.

CDR3 amino acids: CASSPGTDHYEQYF. For the CDR3, the DNA is TGCGCCAGCAGCCCCGGGACAGACCACTACGAGCAGTACTTC. The rearrangement links TRBV5-1 to TRBJ2-7, with TRBD1 identical over 7 bases. This CDR3 comprises 14 residues. With V trimmed by 4 bases and J by 3 bases, 7 bases remained unmatched. Germline V CDR1 and CDR2: SGHRS, YFSETQ. The variable domain in full, completed from reference TRBV5-1 and TRBJ2-7, reads KAGVTQTPRYLIKTRGQQVTLSCSPISGHRSVSWYQQTPGQGLQFLFEYFSETQRNKGNFPGRFSGRQFSNSRSEMNVSTLELGDSALYLCASSPGTDHYEQYFGPGTRLTVT.

The genes are TRBV7-3 and TRBJ1-1, with 7 bases fitting TRBD1. The CDR3 sequence is 15 residues long. Germline lookup yields CDR1 SGHTA and CDR2 FQGTGA. Trimming removed 0 bases from V and 11 bases from J; junction bases left unmatched: 12. The CDR3 DNA follows: TGTGCCAGCAGCTTAACGGGGCGGCCGGGACAGACGGCTTTCTTT. Protein product: CASSLTGRPGQTAFF.

This clone occurred once. This sequence joins TRBV18 and TRBJ1-1, with D hard to call. The germline gives CDR1 KGHSH, CDR2 LQKENI. Trimming removed 5 bases from V and 2 bases from J, with 6 bases in between. This CDR3 contains 12 residues. The chain's CDR3 is CASSIFNTEAFF. The DNA of the CDR3 is TGTGCCAGCTCAATATTCAACACTGAAGCTTTCTTT.

The chain uses TRBV27 and TRBJ2-1, with TRBD2 matching over 9 bases. Germline CDR1 reads MNHEY; CDR2 reads SMNVEV (reference sequence). The CDR3 is 14 amino acids. V shed 7 bases and J 6 bases; nucleotides not matched to a gene: 7. The CDR3 loop reads CASTGGGRGNEQFF. CDR3 DNA: TGTGCCAGCACCGGGGGCGGGAGGGGCAATGAGCAGTTCTTC.

This clone was picked up a small number of times. The chain carries TRBV6-5 and TRBJ2-7; a weak D match, TRBD1 (5 bases). Trimming removed 6 bases from V and 4 bases from J, with 13 bases in between. Germline V CDR1 and CDR2: MNHEY, SVGAGI. The CDR3 length is 13 residues. In DNA, the CDR3 is TGTGCCAGCAGACGGGCCGCAGGGTACGAGCAGTACTTC. It yields the protein CASRRAAGYEQYF.